The 18 T cell receptor beta chains presented below share a single source sample, sequenced in a study of T cells in women clearing cervical HPV infection. Here immunoSEQ multiplex PCR was the method, and the copy in TCRdb shows in-frame clones only, minus some. The sample has some 31,000 clones, and its top ten clones hold 1.4%. Sequencing was carried out using blood buffy coat. The source is a woman aged 18-70 years with a cervical HPV16 infection that either progressed to CIN3+ or cleared (not recorded which).

About this clone: The read halts 3 residues ahead of the CDR3 end, with the missing end drawn from the germline J gene. The chain combines TRBV6-8 with TRBJ2-7; 11 nucleotides agree with TRBD2. Per germline, CDR1 MNHGY and CDR2 SAAAGT. The CDR3 has 17 residues. Losses at the gene ends were 9 bases for V and 0 bases for J; bases not matched to a gene: 13. The CDR3 sequence is CARHPGLAVPDSYEQYF. CDR3 DNA, as far as it was read: TGTGCCAGGCATCCGGGACTAGCGGTCCCCGACTCCTACGAG.

With regard to this clone: The CDR3 end is not reached by the read, which stops 3 residues before it; the germline J gene fills it in. The rearrangement links TRBV18 to TRBJ2-7; D gene uncertain. Germline loops: CDR1 KGHSH, CDR2 LQKENI. This CDR3 region has 12 residues. Trimming cost V 4 bases and J 3 bases, with 7 bases left between them. CDR3 DNA (partial): TGTGCCAGCTCACTAGACATCTACGAG. Translating gives CASSLDIYE. The CDR3 in its entirety is CASSLDIYEQYF.

Partial CDR3 DNA: TGCAGTGCTTGGCTAGCGGGAGGGCCAGCATCCGATGAG. Protein product: CSAWLAGGPASDE. The full CDR3 is CSAWLAGGPASDEQFF. This chain connects TRBV20-1 to TRBJ2-1; 12 bases match TRBD2. The read falls 3 residues short of the CDR3 end, and the missing part is taken from the germline J gene. Trimming took 5 bases from V and 8 from J; bases not matched to a gene: 13. The CDR3 totals 16 residues. The V gene's germline CDR1 is DFQATT and CDR2 SNEGSKA (reference sequence).

For this clone: The CDR3 extends 3 residues past the end of the read, so its final part is completed from the germline J gene. This chain joins TRBV7-2 and TRBJ1-1, with 7 bases aligning to TRBD1. V gave up 4 bases and J gave up 4 bases; unmatched junction bases: 9. There are 15 residues in the CDR3. Germline assignment: CDR1 SGHTA and CDR2 FQGNSA. The CDR3 here is CASSSLTGLSTEAFF. Partial CDR3 DNA: TGTGCCAGCAGCTCCTTGACAGGGCTGAGCACTGAA. The variable domain in full, completed from reference TRBV7-2 and TRBJ1-1, reads GAGVSQSPSNKVTEKGKDVELRCDPISGHTALYWYRQSLGQGLEFLIYFQGNSAPDKSGLPSDRFSAERTGGSVSTLTIQRTQQEDSAVYLCASSSLTGLSTEAFFGQGTRLTVV.

On this clone: Read sequence stops 3 residues before the CDR3 end, and the germline J gene provides the missing end. The rearrangement links TRBV5-6 to TRBJ2-7; 7 bases are a match to TRBD1. The CDR3 contains 13 residues. V was clipped by 6 bases and J by 0 bases; unmatched bases: 3. Germline loops: CDR1 SGHDT, CDR2 YYEEEE. The sequenced part of the CDR3 DNA is TGTGCCAGCACCAGGGACAGCTCCTACGAG. Translated, it gives CASTRDSSYE. The full CDR3 protein reads CASTRDSSYEQYF.

CDR3 bases read: TGTGCCAGTAGTCAGGGGGCCCAGGGCAATCAGCCC. Protein: CASSQGAQGNQP. From start to end, the CDR3 is CASSQGAQGNQPQHF. This sequence joins TRBV19 and TRBJ1-5; TRBD1 matches at 8 bases. The read terminates 3 residues ahead of where the CDR3 ends, so the germline J gene completes it. CDR3 size: 15 residues. V gave up 5 bases and J gave up 2 bases; unmatched junction bases: 5. Germline CDR1 is LNHDA and CDR2 is SQIVND (reference sequence).

On this clone: The CDR3 is cut off 3 residues early in the read; its end comes from the germline J gene. V is TRBV18 and J is TRBJ1-2; TRBD1 agrees at 7 bases. Germline CDR1 is KGHSH and CDR2 is LQKENI. This CDR3 has 13 residues. J was trimmed by 6 bases and V by 3 bases; bases with no gene match: 4. The DNA read from the CDR3 is TGTGCCAGCTCACCCGGACAGGATGATGGC. The encoded protein is CASSPGQDDG. The whole CDR3 protein reads CASSPGQDDGYTF.

As regards this clone: The CDR3 extends 3 residues past the end of the read, so its final part is completed from the germline J gene. This chain joins TRBV5-1 and TRBJ2-6, with D hard to call. From germline, CDR1 is SGHRS and CDR2 YFSETQ. The CDR3 covers 16 residues. Trimming took off 2 bases at V and 4 bases at J, with 13 bases between the two ends. The CDR3 region is CASSFSIIAGANVLTF. CDR3 DNA (partial): TGCGCCAGCAGCTTTAGTATAATCGCCGGGGCCAACGTC.

Regarding this clone: The observed sequence ends 3 residues before the CDR3 terminus, with the missing tail filled in from the germline J gene. V gene TRBV6-1 combines with J gene TRBJ2-1; TRBD1 matches at 8 bases. The CDR3 is 15 residues long. V lost 5 bases, J lost 4 bases, and 7 bases stayed unmatched. Germline V lookup: CDR1 MNHNS, CDR2 SASEGT. The CDR3 spells CASSKDRGPYNEQFF. CDR3 DNA, as far as it was read: TGTGCCAGCAGTAAAGACAGGGGCCCTTACAATGAG.

To note about this clone: From the germline J gene comes the end of the CDR3, since the read stops 3 residues before it. The chain has TRBV2 and TRBJ1-5; a weak D match, TRBD1 (5 bases). The CDR3 loop spans 15 amino acids. Germline-derived CDR1 and CDR2 are SNHLY and FYNNEI. The V gene lost 7 bases and the J gene lost 2 bases, with 15 bases spanning the gap. CDR3 in amino acids: CASNPETAGNQPQHF. The part of the CDR3 DNA that was read is TGTGCCAGCAACCCAGAGACAGCCGGCAATCAGCCC.

In regard to this clone: The read ends 3 residues before the CDR3 terminus; that terminus is restored from the germline J gene. This chain connects TRBV20-1 to TRBJ1-1; 10 nucleotides match TRBD1. CDR3 length equals 14 residues. Losses at the gene ends were 3 bases for V and 3 bases for J; bases not matched to a gene: 4. Germline loops: CDR1 DFQATT, CDR2 SNEGSKA (reference sequence). The covered CDR3 bases are TGCAGTGCTAGTCGACAGGGGGCGGACACTGAA. Protein product: CSASRQGADTE. From start to end, the CDR3 is CSASRQGADTEAFF.

CDR3 sequence reads: CASSQEKGLNTGELFF. The DNA read from the CDR3 is TGTGCCAGCAGCCAAGAGAAGGGGCTCAACACCGGGGAG. The V and J genes are TRBV14 and TRBJ2-2; D might be TRBD1 (5 bases). The CDR3 extends 3 residues past the end of the read, so its final part is completed from the germline J gene. V was clipped by 0 bases and J by 2 bases, with 10 bases between them. The CDR3 is made up of 16 amino acids. Germline V gene sequence: CDR1 SGHDN, CDR2 FVKESK.

Comment on this clone: The CDR3 is cut off 3 residues early in the read; its end comes from the germline J gene. This chain connects TRBV7-2 to TRBJ1-2; D possibly corresponds to TRBD1 (6 bases). The CDR3 is made up of 15 amino acids. In germline, CDR1 is SGHTA, CDR2 FQGNSA. CDR3 DNA, as far as it was read: TGTGCCAGCAGCTTAGGTCCAGGGGTGCGGGAGACC. Its protein is CASSLGPGVRET. The complete CDR3 protein is CASSLGPGVRETYTF.

Details on this clone: The read is 3 residues too short to cover the CDR3 end, so that end is filled in from the germline J gene. The chain recombines TRBV7-6 with TRBJ1-4, with 9 bases identical to TRBD1. The CDR3 is 14 residues long. CDR1 and CDR2 (germline): SGHVS, FNYEAQ. The J segment lost 8 bases and the V segment lost 4 bases, leaving 5 bases of the junction unmatched. The CDR3 here is CASSSTGGLEKLFF. CDR3 DNA, as far as it was read: TGTGCCAGCAGCTCGACAGGGGGGTTAGAAAAA.

Partial CDR3 DNA: TGTGCCAGCAGCTTGGCTCAGGAGCGGAACTCCTACGAG. Translating gives CASSLAQERNSYE. The CDR3 reads in full as CASSLAQERNSYEQYF. The chain combines TRBV5-4 with TRBJ2-7; tentative D call: TRBD2 (5 bases). The read ends 3 residues shy of where the CDR3 ends; the end is completed using the germline J gene. Germline V lookup: CDR1 SGHNT, CDR2 YYREEE (reference sequence). V shed 0 bases and J shed 0 bases, with 13 bases lying between them. CDR3 length: 16 amino acids.

As regards this clone: The sequence runs out 3 residues before the end of the CDR3; the remainder is reconstructed from the germline J gene. V gene TRBV19 combines with J gene TRBJ1-1; tentative D call: TRBD1 (6 bases). This CDR3 spans 14 amino acids. CDR1 and CDR2 from the germline V gene are LNHDA and SQIVND (reference sequence). V lost 4 bases to trimming and J lost 6 bases, with 15 bases between them. The DNA read from the CDR3 is TGTGCCAGTAGTAGGATCTTACAGGGCGCTGAA. Amino acid sequence: CASSRILQGAE. The entire CDR3 protein reads CASSRILQGAEAFF.

Remarks on this clone: The read terminates 3 residues before the CDR3 end, so the remaining end is supplied by the germline J gene. V usage is TRBV19 and J usage is TRBJ1-2; no clear D. CDR1 and CDR2 (germline): LNHDA, SQIVND (reference sequence). The CDR3 covers 14 residues. The chain's CDR3 is CASSPTAGSYDYTF. The sequenced CDR3 bases are TGTGCCAGTAGTCCCACTGCGGGCTCCTACGAC. The entire variable domain, with the rest obtained from reference TRBV19 and TRBJ1-2, is as follows: DGGITQSPKYLFRKEGQNVTLSCEQNLNHDAMYWYRQDPGQGLRLIYYSQIVNDFQKGDIAEGYSVSREKKESFPLTVTSAQKNPTAFYLCASSPTAGSYDYTFGSGTRLTVV.

Details on this clone: The read stops 3 residues short of the end of the CDR3; the missing end is completed from the germline J gene. J is TRBJ2-3 and V is TRBV19, with 8 positions matching TRBD2. The CDR3 length is 14 residues. CDR1 is LNHDA, CDR2 SQIVND, per germline (reference sequence). The chain's CDR3 is CASSSHGGGGTQYF. CDR3 DNA, as far as it was read: TGTGCCAGTAGTTCTCACGGGGGGGGTGGGACG.